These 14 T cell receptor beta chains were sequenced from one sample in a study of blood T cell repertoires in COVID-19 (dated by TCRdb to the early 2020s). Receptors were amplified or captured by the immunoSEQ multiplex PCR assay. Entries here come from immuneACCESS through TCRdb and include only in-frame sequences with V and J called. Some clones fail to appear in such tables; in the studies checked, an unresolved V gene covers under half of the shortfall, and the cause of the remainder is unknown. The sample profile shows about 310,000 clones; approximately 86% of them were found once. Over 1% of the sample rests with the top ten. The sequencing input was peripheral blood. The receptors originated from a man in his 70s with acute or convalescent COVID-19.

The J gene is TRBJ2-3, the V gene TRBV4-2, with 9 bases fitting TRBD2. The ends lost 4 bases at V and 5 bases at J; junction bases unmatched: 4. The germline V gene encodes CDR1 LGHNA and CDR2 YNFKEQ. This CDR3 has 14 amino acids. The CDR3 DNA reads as TGTGCCAGCAGCCCTAGCGGGGAAGGAGATACGCAGTATTTT. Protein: CASSPSGEGDTQYF.

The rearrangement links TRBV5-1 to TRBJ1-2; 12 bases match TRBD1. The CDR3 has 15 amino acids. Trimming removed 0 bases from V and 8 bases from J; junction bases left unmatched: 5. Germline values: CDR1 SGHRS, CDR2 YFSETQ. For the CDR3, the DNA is TGCGCCAGCAGCTTGGGGGACAGGGGGCTCTACGGCTACACCTTC. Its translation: CASSLGDRGLYGYTF.

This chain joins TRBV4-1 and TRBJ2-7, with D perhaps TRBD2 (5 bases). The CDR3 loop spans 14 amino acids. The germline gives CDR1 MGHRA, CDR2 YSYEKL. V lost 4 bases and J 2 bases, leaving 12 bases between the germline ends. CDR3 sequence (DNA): TGCGCCAGCAGCCCCCGGGCCGGGACCTACGAGCAGTACTTC. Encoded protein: CASSPRAGTYEQYF.

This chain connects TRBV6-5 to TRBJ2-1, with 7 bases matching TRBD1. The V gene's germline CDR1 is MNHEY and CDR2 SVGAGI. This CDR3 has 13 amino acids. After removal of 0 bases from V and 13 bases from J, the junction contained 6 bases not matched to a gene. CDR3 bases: TGTGCCAGCAGTTACTCGTCTCAGGGGGTTCAGTTCTTC. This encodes CASSYSSQGVQFF.

CDR3 bases: TGCAGCACGGGACTAGCGGGGGGGGTGAAGTTCTTC. This sequence encodes CSTGLAGGVKFF. The rearrangement links TRBV29-1 to TRBJ2-1; the match to TRBD2 covers 16 bases. The CDR3 totals 12 residues. V lost 8 bases to trimming and J lost 14 bases; unmatched junction nucleotides: 6. The germline V gene has CDR1 SQVTM and CDR2 ANQGSEA.

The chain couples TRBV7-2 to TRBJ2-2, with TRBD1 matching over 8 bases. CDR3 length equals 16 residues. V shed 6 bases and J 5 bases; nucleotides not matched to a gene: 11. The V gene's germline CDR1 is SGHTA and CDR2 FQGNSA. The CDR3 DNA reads TGTGCCAGCAGAACTGGTAGACAGGGGATTACCGGGGAGCTGTTTTTT. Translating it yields CASRTGRQGITGELFF.

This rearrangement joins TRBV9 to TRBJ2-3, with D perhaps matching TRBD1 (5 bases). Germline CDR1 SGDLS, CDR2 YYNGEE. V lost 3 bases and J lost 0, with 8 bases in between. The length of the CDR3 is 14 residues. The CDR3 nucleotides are TGTGCCAGCAGCGGACAGCTTAGCACAGATACGCAGTATTTT. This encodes CASSGQLSTDTQYF.

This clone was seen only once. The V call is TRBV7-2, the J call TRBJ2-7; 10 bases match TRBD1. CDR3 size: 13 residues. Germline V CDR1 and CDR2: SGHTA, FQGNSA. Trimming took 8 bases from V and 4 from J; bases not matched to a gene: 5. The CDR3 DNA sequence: TGTGCCAGCGGGGACAGGGGACTTTACGAGCAGTACTTC. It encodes CASGDRGLYEQYF.

CDR3 in DNA: TGTGCCAGCAGGACCCGACAGCACACTGAAGCTTTCTTT. It codes for CASRTRQHTEAFF. The V call is TRBV6-5, the J call TRBJ1-1; the D gene is possibly TRBD1 (5 bases). In germline, CDR1 is MNHEY, CDR2 SVGAGI. This CDR3 contains 13 residues. Trimming shortened V by 6 bases and J by 3 bases, and 11 bases separated the two germline ends.

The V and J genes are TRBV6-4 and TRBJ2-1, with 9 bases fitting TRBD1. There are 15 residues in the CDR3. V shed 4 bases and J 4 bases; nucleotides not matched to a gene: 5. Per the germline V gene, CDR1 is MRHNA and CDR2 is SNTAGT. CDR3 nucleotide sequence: TGTGCCAGCAGTGTGGGACAGGGCCCGTACAATGAGCAGTTCTTC. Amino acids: CASSVGQGPYNEQFF.

CDR3 protein: CSVEPGGGGLGETQYF. CDR3 sequence (DNA): TGCAGCGTTGAACCAGGGGGCGGTGGGCTTGGGGAGACCCAGTACTTC. The chain is built from TRBV29-1 and TRBJ2-5, with 8 nucleotides matching TRBD1. The CDR3 extends over 16 amino acids. J lost 5 bases, V lost 2 bases, and 13 bases had no gene match. Germline CDR1 and CDR2: SQVTM and ANQGSEA.

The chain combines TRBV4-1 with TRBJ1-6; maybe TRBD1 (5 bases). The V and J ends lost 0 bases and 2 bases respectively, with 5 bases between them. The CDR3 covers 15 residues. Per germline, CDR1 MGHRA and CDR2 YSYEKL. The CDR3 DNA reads TGCGCCAGCAGCCAAGAGACAGCCTATAATTCACCCCTCCACTTT. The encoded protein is CASSQETAYNSPLHF.

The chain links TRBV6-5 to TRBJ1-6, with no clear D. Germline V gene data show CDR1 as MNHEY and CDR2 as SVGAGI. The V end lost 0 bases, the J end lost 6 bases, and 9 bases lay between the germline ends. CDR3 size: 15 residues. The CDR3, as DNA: TGTGCCAGCAGTTACTCCGAAGACTTTAATTCACCCCTCCACTTT. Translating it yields CASSYSEDFNSPLHF.

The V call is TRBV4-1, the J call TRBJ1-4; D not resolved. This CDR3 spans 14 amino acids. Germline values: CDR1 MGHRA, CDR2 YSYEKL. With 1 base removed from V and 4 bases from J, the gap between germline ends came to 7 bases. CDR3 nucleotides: TGCGCCAGCAGCCAAGCGCGTATTAATGAAAAACTGTTTTTT. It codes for CASSQARINEKLFF.